This TCR beta chain was recorded in a study of CD8+ T cells in alopecia areata (dated by TCRdb to 2016 to 2018). At the level of the whole study: The treated patients took part in an open-label pilot trial in which moderate-to-severe alopecia areata was treated with oral tofacitinib at 5 to 10 mg twice daily. Scalp tissue and sorted CD4+ and CD8+ peripheral blood T cells from patchy and totalis/universalis alopecia areata patients and from healthy controls were covered by human TCRbeta sequencing. Tofacitinib was administered for 6 to 18 months, and 6 months of follow-up off drug were then conducted to assess delayed response and recurrence. RNA was extracted with the PAXgene miRNA kit for fixed scalp, the miRNeasy kit for PBMCs, and the RNeasy kit for mouse skin. Scalp clonality was compared among normal scalp (n=4), patchy alopecia areata scalp (n=8), and alopecia totalis/universalis scalp (n=8). Patients on tofacitinib were biopsied at baseline and after 4 and 24 weeks of treatment, and several of the patients also had a later scalp biopsy. Amplification of TCRbeta CDR3 regions was done by immunoSEQ multiplex PCR using 35 Vbeta forward primers and 13 Jbeta reverse primers. High-throughput TCRbeta sequencing was used to examine T cell clonal expansion in alopecia areata in both the C3H/HeJ mouse model and human patients. For the treated patients, the SALT score, which quantifies what percentage of scalp surface area is affected, served as the measure of disease severity. General conclusions and limits of the study: Many expanded lesional clones persisted in scalp and blood during tofacitinib treatment, which may partly explain relapse after stopping treatment. Tofacitinib significantly decreased scalp clonality and the number of expanded CD8+ clones among the top 100 scalp clones. Compared with normal scalp, lesional scalp, particularly in alopecia totalis/universalis, had higher clonality and more expanded CD8+ clones, which suggests antigenic drive. Compared with mice, TCR sequences shared between patients were less clear, possibly partly because of HLA diversity across the patient population. Resident alphabeta T cells in normal human skin are also sequenced, complicating scalp TCR repertoire analysis, unlike mouse skin dominated by gammadelta T cells. The treated cohort was small, with a single nonresponder, so links between baseline CD8+ expansion and response need larger studies.

From the cysteine up to the phenylalanine, the CDR3 has a length of 15 residues. Only the CDR3 portion is preserved as DNA: 45 bases, with reading frame beginning at the first base. CDR1 and CDR2 were assigned from the germline V gene as SGDLS and YYNGEE. For this chain, trimming is 4 bases at the V end and 3 bases at the J end, and the number of junction bases without a gene match is 9. The sample's time point, from its label and the paper: about 4 weeks on oral tofacitinib. Per the publication, the treatment or condition label means: oral pan-JAK inhibitor, 5-10 mg twice daily. Lesional scalp punch biopsies and peripheral blood were collected from alopecia areata patients. After PBMCs were isolated by density centrifugation and stained for CD3, CD4 and CD8, a FACSAria was used to sort CD4+ and CD8+ T cells. Libraries came from the immunoSEQ multiplex PCR assay. RNA was extracted from all samples and reverse transcribed into cDNA, which served as template for TCR sequencing. First-strand cDNA was synthesized using SuperScript III with a 2:1 mix of oligo-dT and random hexamers. Amplification bias was assessed with a synthetic immune receptor repertoire, and residual bias was removed computationally. In the original analysis: Raw reads were preprocessed for error removal, and CDR3 was defined according to IMGT conventions as running from the conserved cysteine to phenylalanine. Clonality was computed as 1 minus the Shannon entropy, with the entropy normalized by log2 of the number of productive unique TCRs. CD4 or CD8 identity of scalp clones was inferred by cross-referencing scalp TCRbeta sequences with sorted blood CD4 and CD8 repertoires. This immuneACCESS table, as held by TCRdb, lists in-frame sequences with V and J called but not all clones. Of the missing ones, under half trace to an unresolved V gene in checked studies; the others have no known cause. Clonal size and the V and J genes are those of that table, whereas D and trimming came from the DNA. For this sample the table gives around 140,000 clones, of which around 50% were detected only once. The ten largest account for more than 15% of the sample.

A remark on this clone: Its antigen is still unknown. Base qualities were left out, and no much larger clone turns up one base away.

The sequence joins TRBV9 to TRBJ2-7; the junction holds 8 bases that match TRBD2. The input for sequencing was CD8+ T cells sorted from blood, taken at week 4, from a patient treated with tofacitinib. The sequence was obtained from a human donor with alopecia areata. The CDR3 in this case is CASSPGAGALYEQYF. The sequenced DNA: TGTGCCAGCAGCCCAGGAGCGGGGGCCCTCTACGAGCAGTACTTC.